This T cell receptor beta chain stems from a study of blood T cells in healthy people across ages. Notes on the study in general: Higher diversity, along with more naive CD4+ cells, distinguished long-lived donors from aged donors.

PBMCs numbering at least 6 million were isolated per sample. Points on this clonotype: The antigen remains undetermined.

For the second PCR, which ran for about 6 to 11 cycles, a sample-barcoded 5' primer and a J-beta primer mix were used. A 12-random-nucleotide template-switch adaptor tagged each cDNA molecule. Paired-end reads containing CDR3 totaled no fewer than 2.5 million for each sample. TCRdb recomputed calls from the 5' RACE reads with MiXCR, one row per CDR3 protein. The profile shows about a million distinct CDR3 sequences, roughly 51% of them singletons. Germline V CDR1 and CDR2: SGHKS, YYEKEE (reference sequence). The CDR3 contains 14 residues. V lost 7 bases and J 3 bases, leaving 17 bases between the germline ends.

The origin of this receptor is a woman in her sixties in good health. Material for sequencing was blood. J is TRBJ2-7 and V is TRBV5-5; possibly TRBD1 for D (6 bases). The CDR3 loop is CASRAVGGNYEQYF. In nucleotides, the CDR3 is TGTGCCAGCCGCGCGGTAGGGGGAAACTACGAGCAGTACTTC.